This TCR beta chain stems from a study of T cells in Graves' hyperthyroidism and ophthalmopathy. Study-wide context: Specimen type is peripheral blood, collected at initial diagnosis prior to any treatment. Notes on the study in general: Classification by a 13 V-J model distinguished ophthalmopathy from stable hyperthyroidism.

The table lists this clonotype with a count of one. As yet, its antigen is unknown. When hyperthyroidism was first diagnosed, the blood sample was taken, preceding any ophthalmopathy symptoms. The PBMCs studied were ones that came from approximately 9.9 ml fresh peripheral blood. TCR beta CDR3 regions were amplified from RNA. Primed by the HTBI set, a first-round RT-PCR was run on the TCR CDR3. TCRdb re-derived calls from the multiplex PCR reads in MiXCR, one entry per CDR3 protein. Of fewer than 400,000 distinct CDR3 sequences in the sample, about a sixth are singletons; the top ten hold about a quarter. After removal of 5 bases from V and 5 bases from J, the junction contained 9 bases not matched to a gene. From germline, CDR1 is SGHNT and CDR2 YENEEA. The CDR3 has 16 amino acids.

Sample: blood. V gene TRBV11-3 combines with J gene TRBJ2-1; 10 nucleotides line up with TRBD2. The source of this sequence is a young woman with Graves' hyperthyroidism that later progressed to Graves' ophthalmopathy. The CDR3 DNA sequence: TGTGCCAGCAGCCCCCGTACTAGCGGGAATGACAATGAGCAGTTCTTC. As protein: CASSPRTSGNDNEQFF. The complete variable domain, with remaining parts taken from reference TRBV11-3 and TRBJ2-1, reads EAGVVQSPRYKIIEKKQPVAFWCNPISGHNTLYWYLQNLGQGPELLIRYENEEAVDDSQLPKDRFSAERLKGVDSTLKIQPAELGDSAVYLCASSPRTSGNDNEQFFGPGTRLTVL.